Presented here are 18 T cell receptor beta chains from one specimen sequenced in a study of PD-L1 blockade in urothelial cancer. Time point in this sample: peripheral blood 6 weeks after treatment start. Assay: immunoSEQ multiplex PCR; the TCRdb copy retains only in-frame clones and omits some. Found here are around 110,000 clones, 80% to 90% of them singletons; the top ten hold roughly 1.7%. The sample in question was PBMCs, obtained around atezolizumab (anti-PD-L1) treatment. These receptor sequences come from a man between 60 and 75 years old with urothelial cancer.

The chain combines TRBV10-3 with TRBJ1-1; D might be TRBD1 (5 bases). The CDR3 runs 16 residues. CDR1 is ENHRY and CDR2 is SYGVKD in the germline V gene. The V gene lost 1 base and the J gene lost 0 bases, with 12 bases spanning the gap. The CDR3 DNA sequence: TGTGCCATCAGTGAGTACATCCAGGACATGAACACTGAAGCTTTCTTT. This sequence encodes CAISEYIQDMNTEAFF.

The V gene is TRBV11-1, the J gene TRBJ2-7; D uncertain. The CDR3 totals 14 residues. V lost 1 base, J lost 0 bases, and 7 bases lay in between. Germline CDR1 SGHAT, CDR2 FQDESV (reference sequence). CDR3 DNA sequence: TGTGCCAGCAGCTTAGACCTATCCTCCTACGAGCAGTACTTC. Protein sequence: CASSLDLSSYEQYF.

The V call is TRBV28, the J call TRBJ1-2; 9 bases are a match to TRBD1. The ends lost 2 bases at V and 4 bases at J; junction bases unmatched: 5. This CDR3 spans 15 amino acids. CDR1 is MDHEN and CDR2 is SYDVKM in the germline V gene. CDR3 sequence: CASSLPTGGGYGYTF. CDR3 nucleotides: TGTGCCAGCAGTTTACCAACAGGGGGCGGCTATGGCTACACCTTC.

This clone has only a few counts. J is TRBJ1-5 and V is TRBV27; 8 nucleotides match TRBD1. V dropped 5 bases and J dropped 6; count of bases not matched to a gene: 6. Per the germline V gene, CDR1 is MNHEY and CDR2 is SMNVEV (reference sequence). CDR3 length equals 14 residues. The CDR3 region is CASSPQGGSQPQHF. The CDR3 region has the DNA TGTGCCAGCAGTCCACAGGGGGGGAGTCAGCCCCAGCATTTT.

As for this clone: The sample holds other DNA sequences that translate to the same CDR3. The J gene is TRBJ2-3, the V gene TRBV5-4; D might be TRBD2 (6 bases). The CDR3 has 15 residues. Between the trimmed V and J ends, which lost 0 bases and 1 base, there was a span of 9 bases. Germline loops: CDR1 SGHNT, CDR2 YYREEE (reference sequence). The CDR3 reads CASSLAGAGTDTQYF. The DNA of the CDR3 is TGTGCCAGCAGCTTGGCGGGAGCGGGCACAGATACGCAGTATTTT.

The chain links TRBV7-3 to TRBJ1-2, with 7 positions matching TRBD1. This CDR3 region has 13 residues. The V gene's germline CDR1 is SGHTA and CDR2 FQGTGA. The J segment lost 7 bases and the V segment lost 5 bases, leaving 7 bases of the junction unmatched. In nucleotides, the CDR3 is TGTGCCAGCAGCCCCCGACAGGGTGGTGGCTACACCTTC. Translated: CASSPRQGGGYTF. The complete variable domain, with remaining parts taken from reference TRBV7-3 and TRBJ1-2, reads GAGVSQTPSNKVTEKGKYVELRCDPISGHTALYWYRQSLGQGPEFLIYFQGTGAADDSGLPNDRFFAVRPEGSVSTLKIQRTERGDSAVYLCASSPRQGGGYTFGSGTRLTVV.

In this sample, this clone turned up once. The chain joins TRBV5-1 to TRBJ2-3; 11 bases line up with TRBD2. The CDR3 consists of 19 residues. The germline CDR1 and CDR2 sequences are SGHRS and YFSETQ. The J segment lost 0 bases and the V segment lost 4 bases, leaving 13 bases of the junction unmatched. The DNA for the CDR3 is TGCGCCAGCAGCGACCGACCACTAGCGGGAGTCCGTAGCACAGATACGCAGTATTTT. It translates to CASSDRPLAGVRSTDTQYF. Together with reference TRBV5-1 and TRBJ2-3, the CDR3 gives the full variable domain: KAGVTQTPRYLIKTRGQQVTLSCSPISGHRSVSWYQQTPGQGLQFLFEYFSETQRNKGNFPGRFSGRQFSNSRSEMNVSTLELGDSALYLCASSDRPLAGVRSTDTQYFGPGTRLTVL.

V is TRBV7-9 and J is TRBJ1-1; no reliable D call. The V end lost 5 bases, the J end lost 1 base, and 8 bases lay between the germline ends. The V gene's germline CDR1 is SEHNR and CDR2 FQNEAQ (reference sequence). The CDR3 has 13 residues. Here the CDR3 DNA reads TGTGCCAGCAGCCATACAGAGAACACTGAAGCTTTCTTT. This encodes CASSHTENTEAFF.

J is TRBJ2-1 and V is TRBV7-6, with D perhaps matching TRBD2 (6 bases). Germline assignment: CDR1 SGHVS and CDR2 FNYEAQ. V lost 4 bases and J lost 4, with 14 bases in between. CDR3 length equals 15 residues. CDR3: CASSSREVAYNEQFF. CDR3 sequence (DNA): TGTGCCAGCAGCTCAAGGGAGGTTGCGTACAATGAGCAGTTCTTC.

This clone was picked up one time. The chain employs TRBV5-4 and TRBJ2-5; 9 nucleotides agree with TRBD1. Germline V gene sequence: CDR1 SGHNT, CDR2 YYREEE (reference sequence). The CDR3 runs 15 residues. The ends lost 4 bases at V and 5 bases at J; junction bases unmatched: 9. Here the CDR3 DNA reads TGTGCCAGCAGCGTGACAGGGGGGAGAGGGGAGACCCAGTACTTC. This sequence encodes CASSVTGGRGETQYF.

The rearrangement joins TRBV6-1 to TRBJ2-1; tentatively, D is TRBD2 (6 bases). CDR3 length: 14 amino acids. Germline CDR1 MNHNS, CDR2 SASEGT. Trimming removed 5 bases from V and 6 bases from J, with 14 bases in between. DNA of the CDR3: TGTGCCAGCAGTCCGGGACTGCCCCCCAATGAGCAGTTCTTC. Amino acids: CASSPGLPPNEQFF.

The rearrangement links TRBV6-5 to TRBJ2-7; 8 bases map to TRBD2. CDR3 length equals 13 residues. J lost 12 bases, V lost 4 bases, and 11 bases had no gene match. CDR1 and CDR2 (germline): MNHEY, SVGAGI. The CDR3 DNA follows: TGTGCCAGCAGTTCCCGCCCGGGGGGGCACGGGTACTTC. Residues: CASSSRPGGHGYF.

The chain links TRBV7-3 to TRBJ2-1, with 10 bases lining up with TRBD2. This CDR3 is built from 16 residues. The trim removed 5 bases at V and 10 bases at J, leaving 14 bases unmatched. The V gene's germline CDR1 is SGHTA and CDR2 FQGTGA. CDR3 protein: CASSLFLAGDLREQFF. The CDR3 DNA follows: TGTGCCAGCAGCCTCTTTCTAGCGGGGGACTTGAGGGAGCAGTTCTTC.

CDR3 DNA: TGTGCCAGCAGCTTAACCCTCAGGCCGGAGCTGTTTTTT. Translation gives CASSLTLRPELFF. This chain joins TRBV11-1 and TRBJ2-2; D gene unclear. V dropped 2 bases and J dropped 10 bases, with 11 bases sitting between them. In germline, CDR1 is SGHAT, CDR2 FQDESV (reference sequence). CDR3 length: 13 amino acids.

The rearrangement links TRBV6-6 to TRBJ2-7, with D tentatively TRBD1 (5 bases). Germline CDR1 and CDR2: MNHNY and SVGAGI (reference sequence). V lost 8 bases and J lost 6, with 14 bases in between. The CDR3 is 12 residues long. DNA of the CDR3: TGTGCCAGCCGAGTGGCGCAGGGCGAGCAGTACTTC. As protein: CASRVAQGEQYF.

The CDR3, as DNA: TGTGCCAGTAGTATAATACGGGGGACAGGTGACAATGAGCAGTTCTTC. Protein: CASSIIRGTGDNEQFF. The gene calls are TRBV19 and TRBJ2-1, with TRBD1 matching over 8 bases. The V gene end was trimmed by 2 bases and the J gene end by 5 bases; junction bases not matched to a gene: 8. Germline V lookup: CDR1 LNHDA, CDR2 SQIVND (reference sequence). There are 16 residues in the CDR3.

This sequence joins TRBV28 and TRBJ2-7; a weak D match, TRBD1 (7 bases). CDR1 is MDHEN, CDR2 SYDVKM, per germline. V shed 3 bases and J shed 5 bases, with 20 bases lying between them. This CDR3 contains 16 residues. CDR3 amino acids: CASSFPGGGRGDEQYF. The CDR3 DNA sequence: TGTGCCAGCAGTTTTCCCGGGGGAGGCAGGGGGGACGAGCAGTACTTC.

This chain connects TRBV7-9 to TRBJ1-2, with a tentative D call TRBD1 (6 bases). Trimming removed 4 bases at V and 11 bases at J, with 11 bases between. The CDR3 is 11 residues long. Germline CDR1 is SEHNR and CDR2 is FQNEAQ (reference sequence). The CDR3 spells CASSSRQEYTF. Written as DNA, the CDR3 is TGTGCCAGCAGCTCCCGACAGGAGTACACCTTC.